This TCR beta chain was retrieved from a study of T cells in Graves' hyperthyroidism and ophthalmopathy. The table lists this clonotype with many counts. This blood was taken when hyperthyroidism was first diagnosed, before any ophthalmopathy symptoms existed. Using RNA transcripts as the source, TCR beta CDR3 regions were amplified. First-round RT-PCR with HTBI primers amplified the TCR CDR3 region. TCRdb re-called the multiplex PCR reads with MiXCR, one entry per CDR3 protein. The table lists nearly 600,000 distinct CDR3 sequences, 11% to 15% of them singletons. In germline, CDR1 is LNHDA, CDR2 SQIVND (reference sequence). The CDR3 is 16 amino acids. With 6 bases clipped from V and 4 bases from J, the junction kept 8 bases outside the gene matches.

The chain uses TRBV19 and TRBJ2-1; 11 positions match TRBD2. The receptor was derived from a woman in her twenties or thirties with Graves' hyperthyroidism that later progressed to Graves' ophthalmopathy. Sequencing was performed on blood. This CDR3 is CASRHSTSGSYNEQFF. CDR3 nucleotide sequence: TGTGCCAGTAGGCATTCAACTAGCGGGAGTTACAATGAGCAGTTCTTC.